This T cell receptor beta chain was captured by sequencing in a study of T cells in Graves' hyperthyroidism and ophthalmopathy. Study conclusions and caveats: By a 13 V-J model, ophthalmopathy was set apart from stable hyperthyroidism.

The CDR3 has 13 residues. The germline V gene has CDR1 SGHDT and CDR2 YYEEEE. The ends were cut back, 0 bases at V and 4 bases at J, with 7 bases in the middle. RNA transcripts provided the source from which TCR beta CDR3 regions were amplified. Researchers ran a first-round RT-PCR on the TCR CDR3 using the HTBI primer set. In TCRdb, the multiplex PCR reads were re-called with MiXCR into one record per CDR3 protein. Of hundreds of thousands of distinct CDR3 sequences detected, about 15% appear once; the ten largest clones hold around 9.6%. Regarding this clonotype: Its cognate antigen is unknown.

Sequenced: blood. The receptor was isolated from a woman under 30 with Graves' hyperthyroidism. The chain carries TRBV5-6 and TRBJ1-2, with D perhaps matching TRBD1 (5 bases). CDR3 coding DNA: TGTGCCAGCAGCTTGGACAGGATCTATGGCTACACCTTC. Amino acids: CASSLDRIYGYTF.